This is a list of T cell receptor beta chains from one sample in a study of cytomegalovirus exposure and HLA in healthy donors. Profiled with immunoSEQ multiplex PCR; TCRdb holds only in-frame clones, not every one. Among 76,000 or so clones, around 72% were seen once, and the ten largest hold roughly 15%. The sequenced sample was PBMCs. Source of these receptors: a woman between 40 and 50 years old in good health and CMV-seropositive. CDR3s include the opening cysteine and the closing phenylalanine or tryptophan. Fields, in order: D gene, J gene, V gene, clone size, CDR3 DNA, CDR3 protein. The D gene is left open where the match is weak. Rows give clone size only sometimes, using once, few, many, or a class for an expanded clone.

>-|TRBJ1-2|TRBV19|-
TGTGCCAGTAGTCTAGGGGCCAACTATGGCTACACCTTC
CASSLGANYGYTF
>-|TRBJ1-1|TRBV18|-
TGTGCCAGCTCCCGTATACCGGGGGGCTTGTTCTTT
CASSRIPGGLFF
>-|TRBJ2-1|TRBV9|-
TGTGCCAGCAGCTTCGCCTCGAGCTCCTACAATGAGCAGTTCTTC
CASSFASSSYNEQFF
>TRBD1|TRBJ1-1|TRBV6-5|-
TGTGCCAGCAGGTACGGACAGGGCGATACTGAAGCTTTCTTT
CASRYGQGDTEAFF
>-|TRBJ1-2|TRBV18|-
TGTGCCAGCTCACCTGCGGGTCTCTCACCATTTAACTATGGCTACACCTTC
CASSPAGLSPFNYGYTF
>TRBD2|TRBJ2-3|TRBV9|few
TGTGCCAGCAGCGTAGAATCGGCGGGGGGGGACACAGATACGCAGTATTTT
CASSVESAGGDTDTQYF
>-|TRBJ2-7|TRBV27|-
TGTGCCAGCAGGACGACAGCCAACTACGAGCAGTACTTC
CASRTTANYEQYF
>-|TRBJ1-4|TRBV2|few
TGTGCCAGCCTAAAGGGGTGGGCAACTAATGAAAAACTGTTTTTT
CASLKGWATNEKLFF
>-|TRBJ1-1|TRBV4-1|-
TGCGCCAGCAGCCAGCCCGGGCATCGGGGGAACACTGAAGCTTTCTTT
CASSQPGHRGNTEAFF
>-|TRBJ1-2|TRBV5-4|-
TGTGCCAGCAGCTTGGACAGGGTATGGGGCTATGGCTACACCTTC
CASSLDRVWGYGYTF
>TRBD2|TRBJ2-1|TRBV29-1|-
TGCAGCACCCTAGCGGGAGTTGGGTATGAGCAGTTCTTC
CSTLAGVGYEQFF
>TRBD1|TRBJ1-3|TRBV10-1|-
TGCGCCAGCAGGGACCGGGACAGGAGTTACTCTGGAAACACCATATATTTT
CASRDRDRSYSGNTIYF
>TRBD1|TRBJ1-2|TRBV29-1|-
TGCAGCGGTAGGACAGGGGACTATGGCTACACCTTC
CSGRTGDYGYTF
>-|TRBJ1-1|TRBV10-2|once
TGCGCCAGCAGTGTTACCGGGAGTACTGAAGCTTTCTTT
CASSVTGSTEAFF
>TRBD2|TRBJ2-1|TRBV7-8|-
TGTGCCAGCAGCTTAGGGCTAGCGGGAGTCCCTCCCACAACCAGCTCCTACAATGAGCAGTTCTTC
CASSLGLAGVPPTTSSYNEQFF
>TRBD2|TRBJ2-7|TRBV27|few
TGTGCCAGCAGTTTAATTAGCGGGAGCTCCTACGAGCAGTACTTC
CASSLISGSSYEQYF
>-|TRBJ2-3|TRBV28|few
TGTGCCAGCAGTTCATACCTGGCGGCTAGCACAGATACGCAGTATTTT
CASSSYLAASTDTQYF
>TRBD1|TRBJ1-1|TRBV6-4|-
TGTGCCAGCAGAGTGGACAGGTTGGGCACTGAAGCTTTCTTT
CASRVDRLGTEAFF
>-|TRBJ2-3|TRBV28|-
TGTGCCAGCCTGAGCTTATCAGGGGATACGCAGTATTTT
CASLSLSGDTQYF
>TRBD2|TRBJ2-1|TRBV13|few
TGTGCCAGCAGCTTAGGGACTAGCGGGAGGGTTTACAATGAGCAGTTCTTC
CASSLGTSGRVYNEQFF
>TRBD1|TRBJ2-7|TRBV19|once
TGTGCCAGTAGTACCGAAAGGGACAGGGGATACGAGCAGTACTTC
CASSTERDRGYEQYF
>-|TRBJ2-7|TRBV2|-
TGTGCCAGAGGCGACTCCGCCTACGAGCAGTACTTC
CARGDSAYEQYF
>TRBD1|TRBJ1-6|TRBV2|-
TGTGCCAGCAAAGGGACAGGGAATTCACCCCTCCACTTT
CASKGTGNSPLHF
>TRBD2|TRBJ2-7|TRBV5-5|-
TGTGCCAGCAGCTTGGAAAAGGAGGGGCTAGCGGGAGGGCCGGGGCAGTACTTC
CASSLEKEGLAGGPGQYF
>-|TRBJ2-5|TRBV6-5|few
TGTGCCAGCAGTTACTATAACACGGGACTCCAAGAGACCCAGTACTTC
CASSYYNTGLQETQYF
>-|TRBJ2-3|TRBV7-2|-
TGTGCCAGCAGCTTCTTCGGTAGCACAGATACGCAGTATTTT
CASSFFGSTDTQYF
>TRBD2|TRBJ2-3|TRBV25-1|-
TGTGCCAGCAGTGAAATAGCGGGAGGGACAGATACGCAGTATTTT
CASSEIAGGTDTQYF
>-|TRBJ1-3|TRBV6-5|-
TGTGCCAGCAGTTATAAGGGCTCGGGATCTGGAAACACCATATATTTT
CASSYKGSGSGNTIYF
>-|TRBJ1-2|TRBV14|few
TGTGCCAGCAGCCAAGTTTCAGGGCCTGGCTATGGCTACACCTTC
CASSQVSGPGYGYTF
>TRBD1|TRBJ1-1|TRBV7-9|-
TGTGCCAGCAGCACGTACGGGACAGGGGTGGGAAGTGCTGAAGCTTTCTTT
CASSTYGTGVGSAEAFF
>TRBD1|TRBJ1-2|TRBV7-8|-
TGTGCCAGCAGCCGGGACAGGGATACGAGGGGCTACACCTTC
CASSRDRDTRGYTF
>TRBD1|TRBJ2-5|TRBV6-1|-
TGTGCCACCGCCCGGGACAGGGTTGAAGAGACCCAGTACTTC
CATARDRVEETQYF
>-|TRBJ1-6|TRBV4-3|-
TGCGCCAGCAGCCAGGACTGGATAAATTCACCCCTCCACTTT
CASSQDWINSPLHF
>-|TRBJ2-7|TRBV7-2|once
TGTGCCAGCAGCGTCAGGGGTTACGAGCAGTACTTC
CASSVRGYEQYF
>TRBD1|TRBJ1-3|TRBV13|once
TGTGCCAGCATCCGACAGGGGGCTGCTGGAAACACCATATATTTT
CASIRQGAAGNTIYF
>TRBD1|TRBJ1-1|TRBV6-6|-
TGTGCCAGCAGTTATGACAGGGGCGTCACTGAAGCTTTCTTT
CASSYDRGVTEAFF
>-|TRBJ1-6|TRBV5-1|-
TGCGCCAGCAGCCTCGAAGCTAGAAGCTCCTATAATTCACCCCTCCACTTT
CASSLEARSSYNSPLHF
>TRBD1|TRBJ2-7|TRBV5-4|-
TGTGCCAGCAGCTTGGGGACAGGGAACTCAAGGTACGAGCAGTACTTC
CASSLGTGNSRYEQYF
>-|TRBJ1-1|TRBV15|-
TGTGCCACCAGTCCGGGGGGCACTGAAGCTTTCTTT
CATSPGGTEAFF
>-|TRBJ1-5|TRBV30|-
TGTGCCTGGGGAAGGGGTTCCAATCAGCCCCAGCATTTT
CAWGRGSNQPQHF
>-|TRBJ2-7|TRBV11-2|-
TGTGCCAGCAGCGCGGGACAGAGTGCCTACGAGCAGTACTTC
CASSAGQSAYEQYF
>-|TRBJ2-3|TRBV2|few
TGTGCCAGCAGTCCGCAGCGTGCGGATACGCAGTATTTT
CASSPQRADTQYF
>-|TRBJ1-5|TRBV1|-
TGCACCAGCAGCTTGCAAGAGGACAGGGTGCATCAGCCCCAGCATTTT
CTSSLQEDRVHQPQHF
>TRBD2|TRBJ2-1|TRBV12-5|-
TGTGCTAGTGGTTTGGAACCGGGACTAGCGGGACACAATGAGCAGTTCTTC
CASGLEPGLAGHNEQFF
>TRBD1|TRBJ1-5|TRBV7-2|-
TGTGCCAGCAGCACAGGGACAGGCAATCAGCCCCAGCATTTT
CASSTGTGNQPQHF
>TRBD2|TRBJ2-1|TRBV19|once
TGTGCCAGTAGTAGGACTAGCGGGAGGGCCTACCATGAGCAGTTCTTC
CASSRTSGRAYHEQFF
>TRBD1|TRBJ1-3|TRBV5-1|-
TGCGCCAGCAGCTTGGTAGCAGGGGGAGGAAACACCATATATTTT
CASSLVAGGGNTIYF
>TRBD1|TRBJ2-7|TRBV5-4|few
TGTGCCAGCAGCGACCGGGACAGGTACTACGAGCAGTACTTC
CASSDRDRYYEQYF
>-|TRBJ2-3|TRBV5-4|-
TGTGCCAGCAGCTGGAGGGGAGATACGCAGTATTTT
CASSWRGDTQYF
>TRBD2|TRBJ2-2|TRBV9|-
TGTGCCAGCAGCGCCGCTGCGGGGGTAAACACCGGGGAGCTGTTTTTT
CASSAAAGVNTGELFF
>TRBD2|TRBJ2-7|TRBV7-2|-
TGTGCCAGCAGCTTAGCGCTACTAGCGGCCAACGAGCAGTGCTTC
CASSLALLAANEQCF
>TRBD2|TRBJ2-1|TRBV9|-
TGTGCCAGCAGCGCGGGACTAGCCTACTACAATGAGCAGTTCTTC
CASSAGLAYYNEQFF